This TCR beta chain was recorded in a study of blood T cell repertoires in COVID-19. Turning to the study itself: The study drew acute and convalescent COVID-19 samples from the United States, Italy and Spain. Sample material is recorded as cDNA or gDNA derived from T cells, B-cell-depleted T cells, or PBMCs.

Methods used by the authors: Nucleated cell counts were estimated from reference gene primer amplification. TCRdb's table, derived via immunoSEQ multiplex PCR, lists solely in-frame clones and lacks some. D and trimming were read from the DNA, whereas the V and J calls and clone size are those reported in that table. The table records approximately 100,000 clones, 80% of them present only once. This clone has a handful of counts. The CDR3 loop spans 10 amino acids. Germline-derived CDR1 and CDR2 are DFQATT and SNEGSKA (reference sequence). Trimming took 5 bases from V and 9 from J, leaving 8 bases between them.

The sequenced sample consisted of peripheral blood. This chain connects TRBV20-1 to TRBJ1-5; D remains ambiguous. The TCR originated in a woman aged 80 or over with active or convalescent COVID-19. As DNA, the CDR3 is TGCAGTGCTTCCGCGGGGCCCCAGCATTTT. It translates to CSASAGPQHF.